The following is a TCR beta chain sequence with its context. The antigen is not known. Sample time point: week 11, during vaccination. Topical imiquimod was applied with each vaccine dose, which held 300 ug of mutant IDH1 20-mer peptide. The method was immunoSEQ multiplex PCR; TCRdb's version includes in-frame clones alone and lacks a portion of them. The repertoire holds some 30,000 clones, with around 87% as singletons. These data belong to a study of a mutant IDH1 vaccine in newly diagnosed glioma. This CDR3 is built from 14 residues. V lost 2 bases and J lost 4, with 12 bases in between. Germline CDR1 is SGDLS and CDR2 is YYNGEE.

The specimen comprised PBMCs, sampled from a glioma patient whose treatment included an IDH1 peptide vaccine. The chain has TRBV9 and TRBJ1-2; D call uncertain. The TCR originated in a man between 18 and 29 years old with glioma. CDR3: CASSVQALPYGYTF. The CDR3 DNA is TGTGCCAGCAGCGTCCAAGCCCTGCCCTATGGCTACACCTTC.